The following is a T cell receptor beta chain sequence with its context. Using immunoSEQ multiplex PCR, the repertoire was profiled, and TCRdb retains in-frame clones only, with some absent. In the table there are over 150,000 clones, about 78% of which are singletons. This sample is drawn from a study of blood T cell repertoires in COVID-19. Participant age was about 18 to 89 years, and participants resided in fewer than 30 US areas. Donors of Cohort 3 who recovered were those that had two negative PCRs, clearance, or symptom resolution. The material sequenced was PBMCs or T cells enriched from blood (not recorded which). This clonotype originated in a woman aged 50 to 65 who had recovered from COVID-19.

In nucleotides, the CDR3 is TGTGCCAGCAGCTTGGCTACAGCGGGAGGACCCAAGGCGACCCAGTACTTC. As protein: CASSLATAGGPKATQYF. The genes are TRBV7-6 and TRBJ2-5, with 9 nucleotides matching TRBD2. The CDR3 runs to 17 residues. After removal of 3 bases from V and 7 bases from J, the junction contained 15 bases not matched to a gene. Germline CDR1 reads SGHVS; CDR2 reads FNYEAQ.